This T cell receptor beta chain was captured by sequencing in a study of neurological immune-mediated disorders. The CDR3 covers 17 residues. Looked up from germline, CDR1 is MDHEN and CDR2 is SYDVKM. Trimming took off 5 bases at V and 0 bases at J, with 17 bases between the two ends. With 10-nucleotide random UMIs, 5'RACE was used to make the cDNA. One entry per CDR3 protein results from TCRdb running MiXCR on the 5' RACE reads. This sample has about 65,000 distinct CDR3 sequences, with around 4% found just once. The sample holds many counts of this clonotype. Antigen: not known. Preparation of the unsorted libraries drew on 2 million PBMCs stored at -80 C. Whole-study findings and limits: The level of TCR clonal expansion was highest in patients with HTLV-1-associated myelopathy and lowest in multiple sclerosis, where it fell below the level seen in healthy controls.

Source material: PBMCs. The chain joins TRBV28 to TRBJ2-1; tentatively, D is TRBD2 (7 bases). The TCR sequence derives from a man aged 50 to 59 with multiple sclerosis. CDR3 nucleotides: TGTGCCAGCAGTGGGAACGGGGGGCTTAGCTCCTACAATGAGCAGTTCTTC. Translating it yields CASSGNGGLSSYNEQFF. Based on the CDR3 plus reference TRBV28 and TRBJ2-1, the full variable domain is DVKVTQSSRYLVKRTGEKVFLECVQDMDHENMFWYRQDPGLGLRLIYFSYDVKMKEKGDIPEGYSVSREKKERFSLILESASTNQTSMYLCASSGNGGLSSYNEQFFGPGTRLTVL.